These T cell receptor beta chains were read from a single sample in a study of Ad26.COV2.S vaccination and SARS-CoV-2 variants. The assay was immunoSEQ multiplex PCR, and TCRdb's table has in-frame clones only and misses some. Found here are roughly 350,000 clones, around 86% of them singletons; the top ten hold roughly 3.1%. The sequencing used peripheral blood, collected in a trial of Ad26.COV2.S vaccine versus placebo. The receptor set was obtained from a person aged 18-65 years who received the Ad26.COV2.S COVID-19 vaccine or a placebo. Both conserved end residues are part of each CDR3. The D gene is left open where the match is weak. Expanded clones get a size class; other rows say once, few or many, or leave the size out.

j_call d_call clone_size v_call cdr3_aa cdr3_nt
TRBJ2-5 - - TRBV6-5 CASSPPVSETQYF TGTGCCAGCAGTCCCCCAGTTTCAGAGACCCAGTACTTC
TRBJ1-6 TRBD1 - TRBV7-9 CASSLGDRGLSPLHF TGTGCCAGCAGCTTAGGGGACAGGGGGCTTTCACCCCTCCACTTT
TRBJ2-7 - - TRBV15 CATSGGTGEWEQYF TGTGCCACCAGCGGGGGGACGGGTGAATGGGAGCAGTACTTC
TRBJ1-1 - - TRBV29-1 CSARASWNTEAFF TGCAGCGCCCGAGCTTCCTGGAACACTGAAGCTTTCTTT
TRBJ1-4 - - TRBV14 CASSQDLGSRSEKLFF TGTGCCAGCAGCCAAGATCTCGGCAGCAGGTCGGAAAAACTGTTTTTT
TRBJ1-5 - - TRBV24-1 CATSPGVNQPQHF TGTGCCACCAGTCCGGGCGTAAATCAGCCCCAGCATTTT
TRBJ2-1 - - TRBV19 CASRADYNEQFF TGTGCCAGTAGGGCAGATTACAATGAGCAGTTCTTC
TRBJ2-5 - - TRBV19 CASGRGWGQETQYF TGTGCCAGTGGCCGAGGCTGGGGGCAAGAGACCCAGTACTTC
TRBJ1-4 TRBD1 - TRBV15 CATSRVPGAGGEKLFF TGTGCCACCAGCAGAGTCCCAGGGGCAGGGGGCGAAAAACTGTTTTTT
TRBJ2-7 TRBD2 - TRBV27 CASSPLAGGGEQYF TGTGCCAGCAGCCCTCTGGCGGGGGGCGGCGAGCAGTACTTC
TRBJ1-2 TRBD1 - TRBV13 CASSADRPGYTF TGTGCCAGCAGCGCGGACAGGCCTGGCTACACCTTC
TRBJ2-1 TRBD1 - TRBV5-1 CASRQGQGVYNEQFF TGCGCCAGCAGACAGGGACAGGGAGTCTACAATGAGCAGTTCTTC
TRBJ2-5 TRBD2 - TRBV7-3 CASSFLGLAGETQYF TGTGCCAGCAGCTTCCTCGGACTAGCAGGAGAGACCCAGTACTTC
TRBJ1-2 - - TRBV4-1 CASSQDVGQGLGYGYTF TGCGCCAGCAGCCAAGATGTGGGGCAGGGACTTGGCTATGGCTACACCTTC
TRBJ1-1 TRBD1 - TRBV6-5 CASSLRQGGFWSEAFF TGTGCCAGCAGTTTAAGACAGGGGGGATTTTGGTCTGAAGCTTTCTTT
TRBJ1-3 - - TRBV14 CASSQSGNTIYF TGTGCCAGCAGCCAATCAGGAAACACCATATATTTT
TRBJ1-6 - - TRBV4-3 CASSQDPIPSSYNSPLHF TGCGCCAGCAGCCAAGACCCTATTCCGAGCTCCTATAATTCACCCCTCCACTTT
TRBJ2-7 - - TRBV7-3 CASSLTPRDHEQYF TGTGCCAGCAGCTTAACGCCCAGGGACCACGAGCAGTACTTC
TRBJ2-2 - - TRBV7-3 CASSFGGMNTGELFF TGTGCCAGCAGCTTTGGAGGGATGAACACCGGGGAGCTGTTTTTT
TRBJ1-1 - - TRBV3-1/TRBV3-2 CASSQDLNYYGDTEAFF TGTGCCAGCAGCCAAGATTTAAATTATTATGGGGACACTGAAGCTTTCTTT
TRBJ1-1 - - TRBV6-5 CASSWAGTEAFF TGTGCCAGCAGTTGGGCGGGGACTGAAGCTTTCTTT
TRBJ1-5 - - TRBV6-2/TRBV6-3 CASSPSGNQPQHF TGTGCCAGCAGCCCTTCGGGCAATCAGCCCCAGCATTTT
TRBJ1-1 - - TRBV30 CAWSVLPANTEAFF TGTGCCTGGAGTGTACTCCCAGCGAACACTGAAGCTTTCTTT
TRBJ2-7 - - TRBV10-3 CATEQRSRSYEQYF TGTGCCACCGAGCAAAGGTCACGCTCCTACGAGCAGTACTTC
TRBJ1-5 - - TRBV19 CASSLAPSGNQPQHF TGTGCCAGTAGTCTCGCCCCCTCGGGCAATCAGCCCCAGCATTTT
TRBJ1-2 - - TRBV7-2 CASSLGLAPTGDGYTF TGTGCCAGCAGCTTAGGCCTGGCACCGACTGGGGATGGCTACACCTTC
TRBJ2-3 - - TRBV9 CASSPRRDTQYF TGTGCCAGCAGCCCCAGAAGAGATACGCAGTATTTT
TRBJ2-7 TRBD2 - TRBV6-5 CATKEGASGSYEQYF TGTGCCACTAAGGAGGGAGCTAGCGGTTCCTACGAGCAGTACTTC
TRBJ1-5 - - TRBV2 CASLGTVNQPQHF TGTGCCAGTCTCGGGACGGTAAATCAGCCCCAGCATTTT
TRBJ1-3 - - TRBV5-6 CASSLAGYSGNTIYF TGTGCCAGCAGCTTGGCAGGATACTCTGGAAACACCATATATTTT
TRBJ2-3 TRBD2 - TRBV30 CAWERGGTTDTQYF TGTGCCTGGGAGCGGGGGGGCACAACAGATACGCAGTATTTT
TRBJ2-2 TRBD2 - TRBV29-1 CSVRRGGTGELFF TGCAGCGTACGGCGGGGGGGCACCGGGGAGCTGTTTTTT
TRBJ1-2 - - TRBV2 CASSELGGNYGYTF TGTGCCAGCTCAGAACTTGGGGGTAACTATGGCTACACCTTC
TRBJ1-6 TRBD1 few TRBV6-6 CASSRQGWNSPLHF TGTGCCAGCAGCCGACAGGGGTGGAATTCACCCCTCCACTTT
TRBJ2-3 - - TRBV12-3/TRBV12-4 CASIFIDTQYF TGTGCCAGCATTTTTATAGATACGCAGTATTTT
TRBJ2-7 - - TRBV4-1 CASSLDRYSYEQYF TGCGCCAGCAGCCTCGACAGATACTCCTACGAGCAGTACTTC
TRBJ2-3 TRBD1 - TRBV5-8 CASSLPDRGFSDTQYF TGTGCCAGCAGCTTACCGGACAGGGGGTTTTCAGATACGCAGTATTTT
TRBJ2-7 - - TRBV14 CASSQVRGDQYF TGTGCCAGCAGCCAAGTCCGGGGCGACCAGTACTTC
TRBJ2-3 - - TRBV5-1 CASRLSGSTDTQYF TGCGCCAGCAGACTGAGCGGGAGCACAGATACGCAGTATTTT
TRBJ1-2 TRBD1 once TRBV29-1 CSVEAQGRNGYTF TGCAGCGTTGAAGCACAGGGGAGGAATGGCTACACCTTC
TRBJ1-5 - - TRBV2 CASSDLRGSNQPQHF TGTGCCAGTTCGGACCTTCGGGGGAGCAATCAGCCCCAGCATTTT
TRBJ1-5 - few TRBV7-2 CASSLGGMSNQPQHF TGTGCCAGCAGCTTAGGGGGGATGTCGAATCAGCCCCAGCATTTT